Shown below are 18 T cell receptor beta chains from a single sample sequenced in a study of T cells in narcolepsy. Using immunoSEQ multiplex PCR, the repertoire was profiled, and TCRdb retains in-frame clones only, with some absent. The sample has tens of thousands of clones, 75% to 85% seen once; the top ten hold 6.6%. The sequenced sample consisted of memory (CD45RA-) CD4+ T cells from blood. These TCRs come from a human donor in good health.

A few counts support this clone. CDR3 loop: CASSPRTSRNEQFF. CDR3 DNA sequence: TGTGCCAGCAGCCCGCGGACTAGCCGCAATGAGCAGTTCTTC. The chain joins TRBV5-4 to TRBJ2-1, with 8 bases identical to TRBD2. The CDR3 length is 14 residues. V shed 4 bases and J 6 bases; nucleotides not matched to a gene: 6. Per germline, CDR1 SGHNT and CDR2 YYREEE (reference sequence).

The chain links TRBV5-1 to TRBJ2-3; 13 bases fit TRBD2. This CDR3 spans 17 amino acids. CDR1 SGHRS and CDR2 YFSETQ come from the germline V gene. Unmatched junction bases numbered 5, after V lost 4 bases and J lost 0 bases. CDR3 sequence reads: CASSQRTSGSSTDTQYF. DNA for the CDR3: TGCGCCAGCAGCCAAAGGACTAGCGGGAGCAGCACAGATACGCAGTATTTT.

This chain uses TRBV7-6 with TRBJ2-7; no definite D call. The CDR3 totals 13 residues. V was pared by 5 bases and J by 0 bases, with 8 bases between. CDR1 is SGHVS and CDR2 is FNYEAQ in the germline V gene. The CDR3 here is CASSPSSSYEQYF. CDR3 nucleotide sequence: TGTGCCAGCAGCCCCAGTAGCTCCTACGAGCAGTACTTC. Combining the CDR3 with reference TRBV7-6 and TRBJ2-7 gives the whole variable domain GAGVSQSPRYKVTKRGQDVALRCDPISGHVSLYWYRQALGQGPEFLTYFNYEAQQDKSGLPNDRFSAERPEGSISTLTIQRTEQRDSAMYRCASSPSSSYEQYFGPGTRLTVT.

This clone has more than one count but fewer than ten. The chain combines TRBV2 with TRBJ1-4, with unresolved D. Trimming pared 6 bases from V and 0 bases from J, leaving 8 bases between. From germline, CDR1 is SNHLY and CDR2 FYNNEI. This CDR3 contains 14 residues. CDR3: CASRKSATNEKLFF. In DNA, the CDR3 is TGTGCCAGCAGAAAGAGTGCAACTAATGAAAAACTGTTTTTT.

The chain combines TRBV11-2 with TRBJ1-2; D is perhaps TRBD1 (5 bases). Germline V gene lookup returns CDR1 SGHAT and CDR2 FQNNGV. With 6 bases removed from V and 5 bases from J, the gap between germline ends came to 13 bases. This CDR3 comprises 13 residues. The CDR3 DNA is TGTGCCAGCAGACAGGCCCAAGGGTATGGCTACACCTTC. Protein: CASRQAQGYGYTF.

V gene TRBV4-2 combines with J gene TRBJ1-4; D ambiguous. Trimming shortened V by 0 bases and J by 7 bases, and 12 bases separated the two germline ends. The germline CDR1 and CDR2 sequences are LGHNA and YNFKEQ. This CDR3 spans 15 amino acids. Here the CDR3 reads CASSQEKSWGEKLFF. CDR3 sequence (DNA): TGTGCCAGCAGCCAAGAGAAGTCTTGGGGTGAAAAACTGTTTTTT.

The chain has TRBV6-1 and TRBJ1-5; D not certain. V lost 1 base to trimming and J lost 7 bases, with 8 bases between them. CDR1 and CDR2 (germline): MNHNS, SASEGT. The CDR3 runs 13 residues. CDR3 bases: TGTGCCAGCAGTGAAGAGCTTAGACAGCCCCAGCATTTT. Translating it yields CASSEELRQPQHF.

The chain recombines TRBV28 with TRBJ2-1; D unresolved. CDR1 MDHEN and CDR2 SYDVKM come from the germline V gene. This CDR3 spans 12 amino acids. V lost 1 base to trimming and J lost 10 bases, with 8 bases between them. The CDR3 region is CASSLLAREQFF. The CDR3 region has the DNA TGTGCCAGCAGTTTATTGGCCAGGGAGCAGTTCTTC.

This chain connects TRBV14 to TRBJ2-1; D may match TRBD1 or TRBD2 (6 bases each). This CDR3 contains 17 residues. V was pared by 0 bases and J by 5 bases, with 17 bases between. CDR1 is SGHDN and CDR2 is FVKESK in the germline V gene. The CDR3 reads CASSQEGGLSRHNEQFF. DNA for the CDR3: TGTGCCAGCAGCCAAGAGGGGGGCTTATCACGGCACAATGAGCAGTTCTTC.

CDR3 bases: TGTGCCAGCTCACCACCGAACAGGGAGGGCAATCAGCCCCAGCATTTT. Translation gives CASSPPNREGNQPQHF. The V and J genes are TRBV18 and TRBJ1-5; a weak D match, TRBD1 (6 bases). CDR1 KGHSH and CDR2 LQKENI come from the germline V gene. The V end was cut by 0 bases, the J end by 2 bases, with 11 bases between. CDR3 size: 16 residues.

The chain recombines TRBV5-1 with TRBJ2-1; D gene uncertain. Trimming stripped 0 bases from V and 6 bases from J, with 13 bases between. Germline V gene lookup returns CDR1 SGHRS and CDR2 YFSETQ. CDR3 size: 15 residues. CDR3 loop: CASSLVSLTLNEQFF. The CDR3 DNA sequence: TGCGCCAGCAGCTTGGTGAGTCTTACCCTCAATGAGCAGTTCTTC.

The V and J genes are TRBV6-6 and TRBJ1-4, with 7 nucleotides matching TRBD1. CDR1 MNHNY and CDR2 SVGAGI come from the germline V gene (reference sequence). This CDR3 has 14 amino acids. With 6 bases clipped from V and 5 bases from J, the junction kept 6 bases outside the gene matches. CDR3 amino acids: CASSRDSGNEKLFF. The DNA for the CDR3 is TGTGCCAGCAGCCGGGACAGCGGGAATGAAAAACTGTTTTTT.

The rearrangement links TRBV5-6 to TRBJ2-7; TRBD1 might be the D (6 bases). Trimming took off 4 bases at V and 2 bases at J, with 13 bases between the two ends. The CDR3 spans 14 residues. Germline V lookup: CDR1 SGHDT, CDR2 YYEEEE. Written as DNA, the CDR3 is TGTGCCAGCAGCACCACGACAGGCACCTACGAGCAGTACTTC. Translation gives CASSTTTGTYEQYF. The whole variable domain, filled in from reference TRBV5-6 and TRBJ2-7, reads DAGVTQSPTHLIKTRGQQVTLRCSPKSGHDTVSWYQQALGQGPQFIFQYYEEEERQRGNFPDRFSGHQFPNYSSELNVNALLLGDSALYLCASSTTTGTYEQYFGPGTRLTVT.

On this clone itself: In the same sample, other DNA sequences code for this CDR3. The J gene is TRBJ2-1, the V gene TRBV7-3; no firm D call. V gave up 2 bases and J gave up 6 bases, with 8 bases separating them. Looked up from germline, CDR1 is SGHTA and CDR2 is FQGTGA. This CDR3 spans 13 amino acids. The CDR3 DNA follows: TGTGCCAGCAGCTTAGCGCCAGGCAATGAGCAGTTCTTC. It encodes CASSLAPGNEQFF.

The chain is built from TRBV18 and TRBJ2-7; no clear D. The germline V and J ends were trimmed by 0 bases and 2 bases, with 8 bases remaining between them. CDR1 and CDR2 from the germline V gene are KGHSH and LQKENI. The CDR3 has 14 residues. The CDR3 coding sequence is TGTGCCAGCTCACCACCGTCTTTCCCCTACGAGCAGTACTTC. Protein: CASSPPSFPYEQYF.

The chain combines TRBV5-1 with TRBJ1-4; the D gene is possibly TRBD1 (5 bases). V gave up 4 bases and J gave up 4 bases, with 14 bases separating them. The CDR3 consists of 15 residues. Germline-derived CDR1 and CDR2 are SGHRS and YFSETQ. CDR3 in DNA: TGCGCCAGCAGCGCCTCGGCAGGGAATAATGAAAAACTGTTTTTT. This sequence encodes CASSASAGNNEKLFF.

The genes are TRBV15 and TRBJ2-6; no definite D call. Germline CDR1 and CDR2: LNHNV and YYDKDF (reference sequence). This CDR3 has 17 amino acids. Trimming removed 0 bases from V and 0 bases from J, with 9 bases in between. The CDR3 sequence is CATSRDQRNSGANVLTF. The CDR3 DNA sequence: TGTGCCACCAGCAGAGATCAGAGAAACTCTGGGGCCAACGTCCTGACTTTC. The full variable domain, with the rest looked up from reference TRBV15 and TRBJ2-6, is DAMVIQNPRYQVTQFGKPVTLSCSQTLNHNVMYWYQQKSSQAPKLLFHYYDKDFNNEADTPDNFQSRRPNTSFCFLDIRSPGLGDTAMYLCATSRDQRNSGANVLTFGAGSRLTVL.

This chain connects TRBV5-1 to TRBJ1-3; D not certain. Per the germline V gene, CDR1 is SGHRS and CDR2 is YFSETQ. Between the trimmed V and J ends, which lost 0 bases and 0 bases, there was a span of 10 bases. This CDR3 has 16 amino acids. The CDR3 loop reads CASSLGQTSSGNTIYF. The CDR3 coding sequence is TGCGCCAGCAGCTTGGGGCAGACGAGCTCTGGAAACACCATATATTTT.